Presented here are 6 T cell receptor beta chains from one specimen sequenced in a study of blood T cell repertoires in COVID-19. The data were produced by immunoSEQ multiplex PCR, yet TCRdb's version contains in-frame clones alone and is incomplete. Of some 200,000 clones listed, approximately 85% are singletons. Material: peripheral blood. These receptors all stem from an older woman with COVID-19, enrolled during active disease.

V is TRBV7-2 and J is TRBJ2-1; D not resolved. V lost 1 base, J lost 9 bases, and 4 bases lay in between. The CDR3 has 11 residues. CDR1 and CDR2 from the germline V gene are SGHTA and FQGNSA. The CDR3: CASSLGVEQFF. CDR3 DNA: TGTGCCAGCAGCTTAGGAGTTGAGCAGTTCTTC.

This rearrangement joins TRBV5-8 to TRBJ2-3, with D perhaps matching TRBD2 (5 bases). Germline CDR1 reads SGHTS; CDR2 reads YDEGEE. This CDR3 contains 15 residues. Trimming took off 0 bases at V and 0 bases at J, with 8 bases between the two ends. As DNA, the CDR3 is TGTGCCAGCAGCTTGGCTAGACTAAGCACAGATACGCAGTATTTT. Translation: CASSLARLSTDTQYF.

The CDR3 sequence is CASSQDRVGKESDTQYF. The CDR3 region has the DNA TGTGCCAGCAGCCAAGATCGAGTCGGGAAGGAGTCAGATACGCAGTATTTT. This chain links TRBV4-2 with TRBJ2-3, with D perhaps matching TRBD2 (5 bases). Trimming removed 0 bases at V and 4 bases at J, with 17 bases between. The V gene's germline CDR1 is LGHNA and CDR2 YNFKEQ. The CDR3 totals 17 residues.

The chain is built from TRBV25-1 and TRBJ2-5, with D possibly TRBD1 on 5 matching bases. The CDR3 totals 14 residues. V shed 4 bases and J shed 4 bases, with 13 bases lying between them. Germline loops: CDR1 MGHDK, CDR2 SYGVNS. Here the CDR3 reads CASSGRTFGETQYF. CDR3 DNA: TGTGCCAGCAGTGGTCGGACATTTGGAGAGACCCAGTACTTC. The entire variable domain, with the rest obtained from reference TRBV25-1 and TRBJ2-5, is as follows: EADIYQTPRYLVIGTGKKITLECSQTMGHDKMYWYQQDPGMELHLIHYSYGVNSTEKGDLSSESTVSRIRTEHFPLTLESARPSHTSQYLCASSGRTFGETQYFGPGTRLLVL.

This CDR3 is CAWSVAGANVLTF. CDR3 bases: TGTGCCTGGAGTGTGGCCGGGGCCAACGTCCTGACTTTC. The gene calls are TRBV30 and TRBJ2-6; D remains unclear. The CDR3 has 13 amino acids. The V end lost 0 bases, the J end lost 4 bases, and 4 bases lay between the germline ends. Germline V gene data show CDR1 as GTSNPN and CDR2 as SVGIG (reference sequence).

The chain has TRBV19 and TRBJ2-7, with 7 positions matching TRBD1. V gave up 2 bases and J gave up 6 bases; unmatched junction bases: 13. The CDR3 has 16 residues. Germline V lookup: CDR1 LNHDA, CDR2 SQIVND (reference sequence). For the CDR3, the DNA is TGTGCCAGTAGTATACAATACAGGGGTTATTTAGGCGAGCAGTACTTC. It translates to CASSIQYRGYLGEQYF.